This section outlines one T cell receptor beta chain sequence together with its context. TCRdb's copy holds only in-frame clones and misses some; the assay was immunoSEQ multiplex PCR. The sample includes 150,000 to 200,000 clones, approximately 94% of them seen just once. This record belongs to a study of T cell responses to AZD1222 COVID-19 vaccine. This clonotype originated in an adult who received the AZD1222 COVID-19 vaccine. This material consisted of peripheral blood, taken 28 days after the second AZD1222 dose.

The CDR3 loop is CASSLRRQGNYGYTF. DNA for the CDR3: TGTGCCAGCAGTTTAAGAAGGCAGGGGAACTATGGCTACACCTTC. V is TRBV27 and J is TRBJ1-2, with D perhaps matching TRBD1 (6 bases). The germline V and J ends were trimmed by 2 bases and 2 bases, with 12 bases remaining between them. The CDR3 has 15 residues. In germline, CDR1 is MNHEY, CDR2 SMNVEV (reference sequence).